The next 28 T cell receptor beta chains were all read from a single sample in a study of memory CD4+ T cells and cytomegalovirus serostatus. Here immunoSEQ multiplex PCR was the method, and the copy in TCRdb shows in-frame clones only, minus some. This table has some 66,000 clones, 70% to 80% appearing once. Single viable CD3+CD4+CD8-CD45RO+ cells were sorted as the memory CD4+ T cells. The sample comprised memory CD4+ T cells from blood. These receptors originate from an adult in good health and CMV-seropositive.

The V and J genes are TRBV6-5 and TRBJ1-1; the D gene is possibly TRBD1 (6 bases). Trimming cost V 2 bases and J 5 bases, with 15 bases left between them. Germline V gene sequence: CDR1 MNHEY, CDR2 SVGAGI. The CDR3 loop spans 15 amino acids. CDR3: CASSYLGTTSTEAFF. DNA of the CDR3: TGTGCCAGCAGTTACCTTGGGACAACGAGTACTGAAGCTTTCTTT.

The J gene is TRBJ2-2, the V gene TRBV7-9; D unresolved. CDR1 and CDR2 from the germline V gene are SEHNR and FQNEAQ (reference sequence). The CDR3 is 14 residues long. The V gene lost 1 base and the J gene lost 5 bases, with 8 bases spanning the gap. The CDR3 DNA is TGTGCCAGCAGCTTAGAGACCAGAACCGGGGAGCTGTTTTTT. It is translated as CASSLETRTGELFF.

This rearrangement joins TRBV21-1 to TRBJ1-2. TRBV21-1 is annotated as a pseudogene. This CDR3 region has 16 residues. The CDR3: CASSPRGREGNYGYTF. CDR3 coding DNA: TGTGCCAGCAGCCCAAGGGGGAGGGAGGGAAACTATGGCTACACCTTC.

A single count supports this clone. This chain connects TRBV19 to TRBJ1-5; 8 bases agree with TRBD1. Germline V CDR1 and CDR2: LNHDA, SQIVND (reference sequence). With V trimmed by 9 bases and J by 0 bases, 7 bases remained unmatched. The CDR3 contains 15 residues. As DNA, the CDR3 is TGTGCCAGCCAAGGACAGGGCTATAGCAATCAGCCCCAGCATTTT. The encoded protein is CASQGQGYSNQPQHF.

CDR3 residues: CASSYPEAGAYEQYF. In nucleotides, the CDR3 is TGTGCCAGCAGTTACCCTGAGGCGGGCGCCTACGAGCAGTACTTC. The chain recombines TRBV6-6 with TRBJ2-7, with a possible D match to TRBD2 (5 bases). The CDR3 is made up of 15 amino acids. Trimming removed 2 bases from V and 2 bases from J, with 13 bases in between. The V gene's germline CDR1 is MNHNY and CDR2 SVGAGI (reference sequence).

To note about this clone: This CDR3 is also generated by other DNA sequences in the sample. The chain recombines TRBV4-1 with TRBJ2-6, with D uncertain. Between the trimmed V and J ends, which lost 0 bases and 0 bases, there was a span of 12 bases. Germline CDR1 MGHRA, CDR2 YSYEKL. The CDR3 length is 18 residues. The CDR3 DNA reads TGCGCCAGCAGCCAAGAGCGTGGCCAGAGCTCTGGGGCCAACGTCCTGACTTTC. It translates to CASSQERGQSSGANVLTF.

The chain recombines TRBV9 with TRBJ1-1; D is unclear. CDR1 is SGDLS and CDR2 is YYNGEE in the germline V gene. The CDR3 loop spans 14 amino acids. V was shortened by 4 bases and J by 1 base, with 11 bases between the two germline ends. The CDR3 DNA reads TGTGCCAGCAGCACACTACAAACGAACACTGAAGCTTTCTTT. Translating gives CASSTLQTNTEAFF.

This sequence joins TRBV5-1 and TRBJ2-2; the D call may be TRBD1 or TRBD2 (6 bases each). V was trimmed by 0 bases and J by 5 bases, leaving 8 bases between them. The CDR3 loop spans 14 amino acids. Germline CDR1 is SGHRS and CDR2 is YFSETQ. This chain's CDR3 is CASSLVGGTGELFF. The CDR3 DNA is TGCGCCAGCAGCTTGGTAGGGGGGACCGGGGAGCTGTTTTTT.

The chain combines TRBV9 with TRBJ2-3; the match to TRBD2 covers 9 bases. V lost 0 bases to trimming and J lost 8 bases; unmatched junction nucleotides: 7. Germline V gives CDR1 SGDLS, CDR2 YYNGEE. This CDR3 has 15 residues. The CDR3 protein is CASSVVERGAVTQYF. DNA of the CDR3: TGTGCCAGCAGCGTAGTGGAGCGGGGGGCGGTTACGCAGTATTTT.

This clone was seen once. This chain uses TRBV18 with TRBJ1-3, with TRBD1 as a possible D gene (6 bases). The CDR3 length is 13 residues. V was pared by 8 bases and J by 4 bases, with 12 bases between. Germline lookup yields CDR1 KGHSH and CDR2 LQKENI. The CDR3 region has the DNA TGTGCCAGCCAACAGGGACCCGGAAACACCATATATTTT. This encodes CASQQGPGNTIYF.

This chain links TRBV29-1 with TRBJ1-2, with D uncertain. The germline CDR1 and CDR2 sequences are SQVTM and ANQGSEA. This CDR3 has 13 amino acids. The germline V and J ends were trimmed by 2 bases and 3 bases, with 10 bases remaining between them. In nucleotides, the CDR3 is TGCAGCGTTGAAAGGATGGGATACTATGGCTACACCTTC. The encoded protein is CSVERMGYYGYTF.

The chain recombines TRBV5-6 with TRBJ2-3, with a tentative D call TRBD2 (5 bases). The CDR3 has 13 residues. Per germline, CDR1 SGHDT and CDR2 YYEEEE. Trimming pared 0 bases from V and 4 bases from J, leaving 6 bases between. CDR3 in DNA: TGTGCCAGCAGCTTGGAGGAGGCAGATACGCAGTATTTT. Amino acids: CASSLEEADTQYF. Full variable domain (remainder filled in from reference TRBV5-6 and TRBJ2-3): DAGVTQSPTHLIKTRGQQVTLRCSPKSGHDTVSWYQQALGQGPQFIFQYYEEEERQRGNFPDRFSGHQFPNYSSELNVNALLLGDSALYLCASSLEEADTQYFGPGTRLTVL.

The V call is TRBV27, the J call TRBJ1-1; D perhaps matches TRBD1 (5 bases). In germline, CDR1 is MNHEY, CDR2 SMNVEV (reference sequence). V was pared by 5 bases and J by 4 bases, with 14 bases between. CDR3 length: 14 residues. CDR3: CASSGRGPFTEAFF. The CDR3 DNA sequence: TGTGCCAGCAGTGGACGGGGCCCTTTCACTGAAGCTTTCTTT.

This clone has more than one count but fewer than ten. The chain uses TRBV2 and TRBJ1-2, with D possibly matching TRBD1 (5 bases). The V and J ends lost 6 bases and 7 bases respectively, with 18 bases between them. The CDR3 loop spans 14 amino acids. Germline V lookup: CDR1 SNHLY, CDR2 FYNNEI. The CDR3 loop reads CASRSLEGRGGYTF. DNA for the CDR3: TGTGCCAGCAGGTCCCTAGAGGGGCGAGGTGGCTACACCTTC.

This clone was observed a single time. The J gene is TRBJ2-5, the V gene TRBV7-8, with D unclear. The CDR3 covers 13 residues. The germline CDR1 and CDR2 sequences are SGHVS and FQNEAQ. Trimming removed 3 bases at V and 1 base at J, with 6 bases between. Here the CDR3 DNA reads TGTGCCAGCAGCTTTGTGTCCCAAGAGACCCAGTACTTC. This gives the protein CASSFVSQETQYF.

This clone ranks as medium-sized. This chain uses TRBV18 with TRBJ1-3; D not resolved. Trimming stripped 4 bases from V and 0 bases from J, with 7 bases between. Germline V gene lookup returns CDR1 KGHSH and CDR2 LQKENI. The CDR3 sequence is 14 residues long. The CDR3 DNA sequence: TGTGCCAGCTCACAGGGAGTCTCTGGAAACACCATATATTTT. As protein: CASSQGVSGNTIYF.

V is TRBV4-1 and J is TRBJ2-5, with TRBD2 matching over 7 bases. After removal of 0 bases from V and 4 bases from J, the junction contained 5 bases not matched to a gene. Per the germline V gene, CDR1 is MGHRA and CDR2 is YSYEKL. The CDR3 contains 15 residues. The CDR3 coding sequence is TGCGCCAGCAGCCAAGACGGCGGGGGTAGAGAGACCCAGTACTTC. It codes for CASSQDGGGRETQYF.

J is TRBJ2-5 and V is TRBV5-1; 10 nucleotides agree with TRBD2. V trimming: 7 bases; J trimming: 5 bases; junction bases outside the gene matches: 14. The CDR3 runs to 16 residues. Germline V gives CDR1 SGHRS, CDR2 YFSETQ. This chain's CDR3 is CASLQTSGTDRETQYF. The CDR3 DNA follows: TGCGCCAGCCTCCAAACTAGCGGGACGGATCGGGAGACCCAGTACTTC.

Many counts were recorded for this clone. The chain combines TRBV6-5 with TRBJ1-6; D remains unclear. V was shortened by 2 bases and J by 4 bases, with 9 bases between the two germline ends. The CDR3 length is 15 residues. Germline CDR1 is MNHEY and CDR2 is SVGAGI. The CDR3 loop reads CASSYAQRYNSPLHF. In nucleotides, the CDR3 is TGTGCCAGCAGTTACGCCCAGCGTTATAATTCACCCCTCCACTTT.

This chain links TRBV7-9 with TRBJ2-5, with 7 bases fitting TRBD1. CDR1 is SEHNR and CDR2 is FQNEAQ in the germline V gene (reference sequence). V was clipped by 4 bases and J by 5 bases; unmatched bases: 7. This CDR3 comprises 14 residues. The CDR3 coding sequence is TGTGCCAGCAGCTCCACTGACAGGGCTGAGACCCAGTACTTC. It is translated as CASSSTDRAETQYF.

This chain uses TRBV9 with TRBJ1-6; D remains unclear. CDR3 length equals 16 residues. Per germline, CDR1 SGDLS and CDR2 YYNGEE. The V gene lost 0 bases and the J gene lost 8 bases, with 15 bases spanning the gap. The CDR3 region is CASSVGAGLTDSPLHF. The CDR3 nucleotides read TGTGCCAGCAGCGTAGGGGCAGGTTTAACGGATTCACCCCTCCACTTT. The whole variable domain, filled in from reference TRBV9 and TRBJ1-6, reads DSGVTQTPKHLITATGQRVTLRCSPRSGDLSVYWYQQSLDQGLQFLIQYYNGEERAKGNILERFSAQQFPDLHSELNLSSLELGDSALYFCASSVGAGLTDSPLHFGNGTRLTVT.

V gene TRBV11-2 combines with J gene TRBJ2-3; TRBD2 agrees at 13 bases. Germline V gives CDR1 SGHAT, CDR2 FQNNGV. The CDR3 sequence is 17 residues long. V was pared by 1 base and J by 6 bases, with 7 bases of the junction left unmatched. CDR3 amino acids: CASSLVGLAGDGDTQYF. The DNA for the CDR3 is TGTGCCAGCAGCTTAGTCGGACTAGCGGGAGACGGGGATACGCAGTATTTT.

The V and J genes are TRBV7-9 and TRBJ1-2; D remains unclear. Trimming removed 5 bases at V and 8 bases at J, with 15 bases between. The CDR3 has 13 amino acids. CDR1 SEHNR and CDR2 FQNEAQ come from the germline V gene (reference sequence). The CDR3 DNA reads as TGTGCCAGCAGCCCTTCAAAGGACCGAGGCTACACCTTC. It specifies CASSPSKDRGYTF. Looking up the rest from reference TRBV7-9 and TRBJ1-2 gives the full variable domain: DTGVSQNPRHKITKRGQNVTFRCDPISEHNRLYWYRQTLGQGPEFLTYFQNEAQLEKSRLLSDRFSAERPKGSFSTLEIQRTEQGDSAMYLCASSPSKDRGYTFGSGTRLTVV.

This chain uses TRBV28 with TRBJ2-3, with unresolved D. Trimming left V 5 bases short and J 2 bases short, with 8 bases between. This CDR3 has 13 amino acids. CDR1 is MDHEN, CDR2 SYDVKM, per germline. CDR3 sequence reads: CASSDQDTDTQYF. DNA for the CDR3: TGTGCCAGCAGTGACCAGGACACAGATACGCAGTATTTT.

The chain couples TRBV2 to TRBJ1-1, with D possibly matching TRBD1 (6 bases). The germline V gene encodes CDR1 SNHLY and CDR2 FYNNEI. V lost 6 bases and J lost 4, with 15 bases in between. This CDR3 region has 14 residues. The CDR3 DNA is TGTGCCAGCAGCGCCCGGGGGGCAGGCACTGAAGCTTTCTTT. Amino acid sequence: CASSARGAGTEAFF.

The rearrangement joins TRBV28 to TRBJ2-2; 8 bases agree with TRBD1. Germline V CDR1 and CDR2: MDHEN, SYDVKM. CDR3 length: 15 residues. After removal of 6 bases from V and 5 bases from J, the junction contained 8 bases not matched to a gene. CDR3: CASRPDRAYTGELFF. Here the CDR3 DNA reads TGTGCCAGCAGACCGGACAGGGCTTATACCGGGGAGCTGTTTTTT.

With regard to this clone: The sample holds other DNA sequences that translate to the same CDR3. The V gene is TRBV2, the J gene TRBJ2-7; maybe TRBD2 (5 bases). Germline values: CDR1 SNHLY, CDR2 FYNNEI. The CDR3 runs 11 residues. The germline V and J ends were trimmed by 6 bases and 7 bases, with 10 bases remaining between them. CDR3 loop: CASSPPGEQYF. The CDR3 DNA reads as TGTGCCAGCAGCCCTCCGGGGGAGCAGTACTTC.

This chain links TRBV2 with TRBJ1-2, with unresolved D. The germline V and J ends were trimmed by 1 base and 6 bases, with 9 bases remaining between them. The CDR3 has 13 amino acids. Germline loops: CDR1 SNHLY, CDR2 FYNNEI. The CDR3 bases are TGTGCCAGCAGTGAAGGGGCCTTGGATGGCTACACCTTC. Amino acids: CASSEGALDGYTF.